Each of the 27 T cell receptor beta chains below was sequenced from the same sample in a study of regulatory T cells in long-lasting Graves disease. For TCR beta, libraries came from iRepertoire HTBI primers and Arm-PCR of CDR3 regions. Using its own MiXCR run on the multiplex PCR reads, TCRdb lists one record per CDR3 protein. The table lists about 430,000 distinct CDR3 sequences, roughly 21% of them singletons, with approximately 14% in the top ten. Time point noted: persistent/refractory GD, antithyroid drugs over 5 years with positive TRAb. The TCR library was made from RNA extracted from PBMCs. This specimen consisted of peripheral blood mononuclear cells (PBMCs), obtained when the disease was refractory, from a patient treated with antithyroid drugs. The receptors here all came from a female donor with Graves disease.

The rearrangement joins TRBV6-1 to TRBJ2-7, with D perhaps matching TRBD2 (5 bases). Deletions cut 4 bases from V and 4 bases from J, with 8 bases between. From germline, CDR1 is MNHNS and CDR2 SASEGT. The CDR3 has 12 amino acids. CDR3 amino acids: CASSGAGYEQYF. CDR3 nucleotide sequence: TGTGCCAGCAGTGGTGCGGGTTACGAGCAGTACTTC.

In its sample, this clonotype was seen many times. The genes are TRBV2 and TRBJ2-7, with D perhaps matching TRBD1 (6 bases). Per germline, CDR1 SNHLY and CDR2 FYNNEI. CDR3 size: 15 residues. Trimming cost V 2 bases and J 1 base, with 12 bases left between them. CDR3 sequence reads: CASSENREISYEQYF. CDR3 coding DNA: TGTGCCAGCAGTGAAAACAGGGAGATTTCCTACGAGCAGTACTTC.

The chain recombines TRBV7-9 with TRBJ2-7; the match to TRBD1 covers 8 bases. The V and J ends lost 4 bases and 0 bases, in that order; junction bases with no gene match: 5. The CDR3 consists of 15 residues. Germline CDR1 reads SEHNR; CDR2 reads FQNEAQ (reference sequence). In DNA form, the CDR3 reads TGTGCCAGCAGCTCCGCGGACAGGGCCTCCTACGAGCAGTACTTC. Translated: CASSSADRASYEQYF.

This clonotype was counted ten times or more. This chain uses TRBV29-1 with TRBJ2-7; D tentatively reads TRBD1 or TRBD2 (5 bases each). The germline V and J ends were trimmed by 2 bases and 1 base, with 15 bases remaining between them. This CDR3 comprises 15 residues. Germline CDR1 SQVTM, CDR2 ANQGSEA. This chain's CDR3 is CSVERGGLESYEQYF. The DNA for the CDR3 is TGCAGCGTTGAAAGGGGCGGGTTGGAATCCTACGAGCAGTACTTC.

The gene calls are TRBV20-1 and TRBJ1-5, with TRBD1 matching 7 bases. Germline lookup yields CDR1 DFQATT and CDR2 SNEGSKA (reference sequence). The CDR3 spans 14 residues. V dropped 4 bases and J dropped 0; count of bases not matched to a gene: 3. The CDR3 nucleotides read TGCAGTGCTATGGGACAGCTTAGCAATCAGCCCCAGCATTTT. Protein: CSAMGQLSNQPQHF.

This clonotype was picked up many times. The rearrangement links TRBV28 to TRBJ1-5, with 11 bases fitting TRBD1. This CDR3 has 15 amino acids. V lost 4 bases to trimming and J lost 3 bases; unmatched junction nucleotides: 2. The germline V gene encodes CDR1 MDHEN and CDR2 SYDVKM. Here the CDR3 reads CASSSDRGPNQPQHF. The CDR3 DNA sequence: TGTGCCAGCAGTTCGGACAGGGGGCCCAATCAGCCCCAGCATTTT.

This clonotype was recorded many times. V usage is TRBV10-3 and J usage is TRBJ2-7; D unclear. V was pared by 8 bases and J by 5 bases, with 13 bases between. Germline CDR1 is ENHRY and CDR2 is SYGVKD. The CDR3 is 12 amino acids. The CDR3, as DNA: TGTGCCATCTCCGGACGTTCGGACGAGCAGTACTTC. Its translation is CAISGRSDEQYF.

This clonotype was detected many times. The CDR3 loop reads CASKDRVATGELFF. The CDR3 coding sequence is TGTGCCAGCAAAGACAGGGTAGCCACCGGGGAGCTGTTTTTT. V gene TRBV28 combines with J gene TRBJ2-2, with 7 bases fitting TRBD1. The junction had 6 bases not matched to a gene; V was cut back by 7 bases and J by 4 bases. Germline CDR1 and CDR2: MDHEN and SYDVKM. The CDR3 runs to 14 residues.

This clonotype came up many times. The chain is built from TRBV20-1 and TRBJ2-5; no clear D gene. CDR1 and CDR2 (germline): DFQATT, SNEGSKA (reference sequence). This CDR3 is built from 15 residues. Trimming shortened V by 8 bases and J by 1 base, and 20 bases separated the two germline ends. CDR3 loop: CSSTRAQYTQETQYF. The CDR3 region has the DNA TGCAGTTCAACAAGGGCACAATACACCCAAGAGACCCAGTACTTC.

The V and J genes are TRBV2 and TRBJ2-5; D call uncertain. The CDR3 extends over 13 amino acids. In germline, CDR1 is SNHLY, CDR2 FYNNEI. V was trimmed by 10 bases and J by 2 bases, leaving 14 bases between them. CDR3 in amino acids: CATRANRQETQYF. For the CDR3, the DNA is TGTGCCACCCGAGCTAATCGGCAAGAGACCCAGTACTTC.

There are many counts of this clonotype. This rearrangement joins TRBV20-1 to TRBJ2-5; TRBD2 agrees at 9 bases. V trimming: 0 bases; J trimming: 2 bases; junction bases outside the gene matches: 16. Germline CDR1 and CDR2: DFQATT and SNEGSKA (reference sequence). There are 19 residues in the CDR3. CDR3 DNA: TGCAGTGCTAGAGATCCTAGGCTAGCGGGACGAGATCTTCAAGAGACCCAGTACTTC. It is translated as CSARDPRLAGRDLQETQYF.

This clonotype came up many times. CDR3 sequence reads: CASSETYSNQPQHF. CDR3 nucleotides: TGTGCCAGCAGTGAGACATATAGCAATCAGCCCCAGCATTTT. This rearrangement joins TRBV2 to TRBJ1-5; D call uncertain. The CDR3 covers 14 residues. Trimming shortened V by 3 bases and J by 0 bases, and 6 bases separated the two germline ends. Germline values: CDR1 SNHLY, CDR2 FYNNEI.

This clonotype was found many times. The rearrangement uses TRBV12-3 or TRBV12-4 and TRBJ1-2; TRBD1 agrees at 10 bases. The CDR3 contains 14 residues. The V segment lost 8 bases and the J segment 7 bases; nucleotides outside the gene matches: 10. The CDR3 reads CASGGQGGLGGYTF. The CDR3 nucleotides read TGTGCCAGCGGAGGACAGGGGGGATTGGGTGGCTACACCTTC.

The chain employs TRBV9 and TRBJ2-3; 12 nucleotides align to TRBD2. V lost 4 bases to trimming and J lost 5 bases; unmatched junction nucleotides: 11. The CDR3 extends over 17 amino acids. CDR1 SGDLS and CDR2 YYNGEE come from the germline V gene. The CDR3 coding sequence is TGTGCCAGCAGCCCGAGAGAGACTAGCGGGAGAATAGATACGCAGTATTTT. It encodes CASSPRETSGRIDTQYF.

This clonotype was detected many times. The rearrangement joins TRBV27 to TRBJ2-7; D not resolved. V lost 3 bases and J lost 6, with 12 bases in between. The germline V gene encodes CDR1 MNHEY and CDR2 SMNVEV (reference sequence). The CDR3 is 13 amino acids. The CDR3 sequence is CASSFGPRAEQYF. The CDR3 nucleotides are TGTGCCAGCAGTTTTGGACCCCGGGCCGAGCAGTACTTC.

The chain joins TRBV28 to TRBJ2-1; D gene unclear. The CDR3 totals 15 residues. The V gene lost 2 bases and the J gene lost 4 bases, with 12 bases spanning the gap. CDR1 is MDHEN and CDR2 is SYDVKM in the germline V gene. The CDR3 sequence: CASSLNPGRYNEQFF. CDR3 bases: TGTGCCAGCAGTTTAAATCCAGGACGGTACAATGAGCAGTTCTTC.

The count of this clonotype is one. The chain joins TRBV4-1 to TRBJ2-4; D is possibly TRBD2 (5 bases). The CDR3 totals 17 residues. Germline values: CDR1 MGHRA, CDR2 YSYEKL. Trimming removed 0 bases at V and 4 bases at J, with 16 bases between. CDR3 protein: CASSQDRFGSEKNIQYF. CDR3 bases: TGCGCCAGCAGCCAAGATCGGTTTGGTAGCGAGAAAAACATTCAGTACTTC.

This clonotype was detected only a few times. CDR3 amino acids: CASSPRTGATVNTIYF. CDR3 bases: TGTGCCAGCAGTCCACGGACCGGGGCGACCGTAAACACCATATATTTT. The gene calls are TRBV27 and TRBJ1-3, with D possibly being TRBD1 (5 bases). V was cut by 5 bases and J by 6 bases, with 20 bases left in between. Per the germline V gene, CDR1 is MNHEY and CDR2 is SMNVEV (reference sequence). This CDR3 has 16 amino acids.

This rearrangement joins TRBV19 to TRBJ2-3; possibly TRBD2 for D (6 bases). Between the trimmed V and J ends, which lost 8 bases and 2 bases, there was a span of 11 bases. The V gene's germline CDR1 is LNHDA and CDR2 SQIVND (reference sequence). CDR3 length: 13 amino acids. The CDR3 sequence: CASLADYTDTQYF. The CDR3 nucleotides are TGTGCCAGTTTAGCGGATTACACAGATACGCAGTATTTT.

There are a few counts of this clonotype. V and J are TRBV20-1 and TRBJ2-3; 14 nucleotides agree with TRBD2. The CDR3 has 17 amino acids. V was clipped by 3 bases and J by 4 bases; unmatched bases: 9. Per germline, CDR1 DFQATT and CDR2 SNEGSKA (reference sequence). The CDR3 sequence: CSARDLGTSGSADTQYF. The DNA of the CDR3 is TGCAGTGCTAGGGACCTTGGGACTAGCGGGAGCGCAGATACGCAGTATTTT.

The V call is TRBV27, the J call TRBJ1-5, with 7 positions matching TRBD1. The CDR3 is 13 residues long. The germline V gene has CDR1 MNHEY and CDR2 SMNVEV (reference sequence). The V gene end was trimmed by 2 bases and the J gene end by 11 bases; junction bases not matched to a gene: 6. CDR3 coding DNA: TGTGCCAGCAGTTTAGGACAGGCACTTACCCAGCATTTT. Translating gives CASSLGQALTQHF.

This clonotype was detected ten times or more. The V call is TRBV29-1, the J call TRBJ2-5; 9 bases fit TRBD2. Germline-derived CDR1 and CDR2 are SQVTM and ANQGSEA. CDR3 length equals 14 residues. The J segment lost 1 base and the V segment lost 1 base, leaving 1 base of the junction unmatched. The DNA for the CDR3 is TGCAGCGTTGAAGGGCGGGAGGGCCAAGAGACCCAGTACTTC. The encoded protein is CSVEGREGQETQYF.

This clonotype was observed many times. V usage is TRBV6-5 and J usage is TRBJ1-2; 7 bases are a match to TRBD1. The germline V gene has CDR1 MNHEY and CDR2 SVGAGI. This CDR3 comprises 17 residues. V shed 4 bases, J shed 4 bases, and the junction held 15 bases outside the gene matches. Written as DNA, the CDR3 is TGTGCCAGCAGTTTTAACGCCTACAGGACAGGCGGCTATGGCTACACCTTC. Residues: CASSFNAYRTGGYGYTF.

In regard to this clonotype: Likely a read error: the CDR3 ends without its conserved phenylalanine or tryptophan. The chain uses TRBV7-2 and TRBJ2-7; 9 bases are shared with TRBD1. Per germline, CDR1 SGHTA and CDR2 FQGNSA. The V and J ends lost 4 bases and 3 bases, in that order; junction bases with no gene match: 4. The CDR3 runs to 14 residues. CDR3 in DNA: TGTGCCAGCAGCTCTACAGGGGGCCTCTACGAGCAGTACCTC. Amino acid sequence: CASSSTGGLYEQYL.

The chain combines TRBV7-8 with TRBJ1-2; no firm D call. V lost 5 bases to trimming and J lost 3 bases, with 13 bases between them. There are 14 residues in the CDR3. Germline CDR1 is SGHVS and CDR2 is FQNEAQ. The CDR3 coding sequence is TGTGCCAGCAGCCCGCGATTTGAGGACTATGGCTACACCTTC. Translation: CASSPRFEDYGYTF.

This clonotype was seen at least ten times. This rearrangement joins TRBV3-1 to TRBJ2-2, with D tentatively TRBD1 or TRBD2 (5 bases each). The germline V and J ends were trimmed by 1 base and 7 bases, with 13 bases remaining between them. CDR3 length: 15 residues. From germline, CDR1 is LGHDT and CDR2 YNNKEL (reference sequence). CDR3 amino acids: CASSQGGSSVGELFF. The CDR3 DNA follows: TGTGCCAGCAGCCAAGGGGGGAGTTCAGTCGGGGAGCTGTTTTTT.

This clonotype has a handful of counts. The chain combines TRBV2 with TRBJ2-7; 12 bases line up with TRBD2. In germline, CDR1 is SNHLY, CDR2 FYNNEI. The CDR3 spans 15 residues. The V segment lost 8 bases and the J segment 4 bases; nucleotides outside the gene matches: 9. CDR3 sequence reads: CASGSTSGSGYEQYF. In nucleotides, the CDR3 is TGTGCCAGCGGGTCGACTAGCGGGAGTGGTTACGAGCAGTACTTC.